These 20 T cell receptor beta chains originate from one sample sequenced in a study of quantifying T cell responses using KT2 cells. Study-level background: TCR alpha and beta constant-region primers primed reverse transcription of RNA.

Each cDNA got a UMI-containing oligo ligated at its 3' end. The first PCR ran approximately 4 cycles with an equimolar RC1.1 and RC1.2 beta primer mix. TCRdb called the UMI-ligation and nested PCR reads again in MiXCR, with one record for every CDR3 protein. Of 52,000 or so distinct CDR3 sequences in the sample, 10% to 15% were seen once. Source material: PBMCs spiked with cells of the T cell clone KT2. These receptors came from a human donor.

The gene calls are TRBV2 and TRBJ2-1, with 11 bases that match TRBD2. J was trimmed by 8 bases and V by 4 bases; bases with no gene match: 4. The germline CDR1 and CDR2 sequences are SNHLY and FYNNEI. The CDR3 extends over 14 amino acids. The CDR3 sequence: CASSALAGVDEQFF. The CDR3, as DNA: TGTGCCAGCAGTGCACTAGCGGGAGTAGATGAGCAGTTCTTC.

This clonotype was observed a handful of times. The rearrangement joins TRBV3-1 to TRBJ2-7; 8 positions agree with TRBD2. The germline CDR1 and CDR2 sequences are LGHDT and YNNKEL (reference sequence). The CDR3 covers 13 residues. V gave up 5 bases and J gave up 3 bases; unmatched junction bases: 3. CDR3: CASSSSGFYEQYF. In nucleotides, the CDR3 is TGTGCCAGCAGCTCTAGCGGGTTCTACGAGCAGTACTTC.

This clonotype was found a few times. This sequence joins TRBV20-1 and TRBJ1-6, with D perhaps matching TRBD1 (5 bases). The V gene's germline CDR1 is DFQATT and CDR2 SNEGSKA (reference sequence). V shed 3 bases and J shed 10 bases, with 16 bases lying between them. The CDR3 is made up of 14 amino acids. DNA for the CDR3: TGCAGTGCTAGGCCCCGGACACAAGGATCACCCCTCCACTTT. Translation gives CSARPRTQGSPLHF.

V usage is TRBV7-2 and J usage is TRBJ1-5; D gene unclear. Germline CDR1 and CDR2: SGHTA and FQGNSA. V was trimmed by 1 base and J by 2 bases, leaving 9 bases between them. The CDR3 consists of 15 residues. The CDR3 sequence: CASSLGGVRNQPQHF. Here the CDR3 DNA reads TGTGCCAGCAGCTTAGGTGGGGTGCGCAATCAGCCCCAGCATTTT. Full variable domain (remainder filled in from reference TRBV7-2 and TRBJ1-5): GAGVSQSPSNKVTEKGKDVELRCDPISGHTALYWYRQSLGQGLEFLIYFQGNSAPDKSGLPSDRFSAERTGGSVSTLTIQRTQQEDSAVYLCASSLGGVRNQPQHFGDGTRLSIL.

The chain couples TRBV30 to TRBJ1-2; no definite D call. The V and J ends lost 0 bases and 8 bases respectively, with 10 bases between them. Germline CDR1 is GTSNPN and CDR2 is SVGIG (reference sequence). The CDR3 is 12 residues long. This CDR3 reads CAWSVNNGGYTF. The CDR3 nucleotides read TGTGCCTGGAGTGTAAATAATGGCGGCTACACCTTC.

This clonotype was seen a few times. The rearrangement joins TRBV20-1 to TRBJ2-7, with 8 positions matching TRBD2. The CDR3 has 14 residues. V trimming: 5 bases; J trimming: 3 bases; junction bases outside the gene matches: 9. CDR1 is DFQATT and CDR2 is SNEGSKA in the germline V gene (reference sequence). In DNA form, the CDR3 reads TGCAGTGCTTCGCTGAGCGGGAGAATCTACGAGCAGTACTTC. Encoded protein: CSASLSGRIYEQYF.

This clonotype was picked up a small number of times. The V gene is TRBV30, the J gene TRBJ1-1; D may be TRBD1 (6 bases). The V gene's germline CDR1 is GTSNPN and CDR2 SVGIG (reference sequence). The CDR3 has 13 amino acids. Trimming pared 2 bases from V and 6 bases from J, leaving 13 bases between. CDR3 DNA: TGTGCCTGGAGTCTTATACAGGGATCTGAAGCTTTCTTT. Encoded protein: CAWSLIQGSEAFF.

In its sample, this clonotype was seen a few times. The CDR3 DNA follows: TGTGCCAGCAGCTTCACAGGGTTAAAAGACTCTGGGGCCAACGTCCTGACTTTC. This translates into CASSFTGLKDSGANVLTF. The chain links TRBV7-3 to TRBJ2-6; tentatively, D is TRBD1 (6 bases). The germline V and J ends were trimmed by 3 bases and 0 bases, with 15 bases remaining between them. The CDR3 runs 18 residues. Germline CDR1 and CDR2: SGHTA and FQGTGA.

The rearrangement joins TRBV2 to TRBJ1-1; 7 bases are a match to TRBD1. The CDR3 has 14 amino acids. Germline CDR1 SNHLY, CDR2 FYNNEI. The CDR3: CARRAGGQNTEAFF. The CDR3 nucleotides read TGTGCAAGGCGGGCAGGGGGACAGAACACTGAAGCTTTCTTT. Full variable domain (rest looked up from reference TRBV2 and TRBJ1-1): EPEVTQTPSHQVTQMGQEVILRCVPISNHLYFYWYRQILGQKVEFLVSFYNNEISEKSEIFDDQFSVERPDGSNFTLKIRSTKLEDSAMYFCARRAGGQNTEAFFGQGTRLTVV.

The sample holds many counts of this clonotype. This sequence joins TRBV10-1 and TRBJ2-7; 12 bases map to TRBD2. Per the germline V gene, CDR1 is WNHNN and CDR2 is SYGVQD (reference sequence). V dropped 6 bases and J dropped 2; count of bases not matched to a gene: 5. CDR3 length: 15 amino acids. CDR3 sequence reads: CASSSGLAGPYEQYF. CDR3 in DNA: TGCGCCAGCAGCTCGGGACTAGCGGGCCCCTACGAGCAGTACTTC.

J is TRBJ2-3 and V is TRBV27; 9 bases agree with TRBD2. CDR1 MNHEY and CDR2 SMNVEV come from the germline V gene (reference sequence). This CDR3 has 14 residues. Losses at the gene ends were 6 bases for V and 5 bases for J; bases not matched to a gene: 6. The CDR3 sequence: CASRAGGPGDTQYF. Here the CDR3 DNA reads TGTGCCAGCAGGGCGGGGGGGCCAGGAGATACGCAGTATTTT.

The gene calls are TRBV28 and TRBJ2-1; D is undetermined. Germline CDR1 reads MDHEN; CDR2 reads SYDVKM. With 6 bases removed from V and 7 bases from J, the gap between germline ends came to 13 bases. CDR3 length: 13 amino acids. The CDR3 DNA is TGTGCCAGCAGCCCTGGCCTGGGGAATGAGCAGTTCTTC. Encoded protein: CASSPGLGNEQFF.

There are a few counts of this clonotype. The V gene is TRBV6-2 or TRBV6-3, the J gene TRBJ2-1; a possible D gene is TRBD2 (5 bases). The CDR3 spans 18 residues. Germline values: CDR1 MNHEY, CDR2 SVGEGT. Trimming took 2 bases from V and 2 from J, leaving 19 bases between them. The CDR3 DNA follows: TGTGCCAGCAGTTACCCTTCCTTAGCGATGTCAACCTACAATGAGCAGTTCTTC. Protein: CASSYPSLAMSTYNEQFF.

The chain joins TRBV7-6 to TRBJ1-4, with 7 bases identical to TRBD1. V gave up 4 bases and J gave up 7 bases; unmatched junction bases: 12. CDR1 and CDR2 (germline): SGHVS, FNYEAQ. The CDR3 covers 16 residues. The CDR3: CASSSQYGQAGEKLFF. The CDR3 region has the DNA TGTGCCAGCAGCTCCCAATACGGACAGGCGGGTGAAAAACTGTTTTTT.

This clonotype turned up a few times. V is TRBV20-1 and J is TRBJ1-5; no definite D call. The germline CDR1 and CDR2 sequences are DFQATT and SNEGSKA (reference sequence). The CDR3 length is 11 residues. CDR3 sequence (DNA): TGCAGGGAATGGGGCAATCAGCCCCAGCATTTT. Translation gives CREWGNQPQHF.

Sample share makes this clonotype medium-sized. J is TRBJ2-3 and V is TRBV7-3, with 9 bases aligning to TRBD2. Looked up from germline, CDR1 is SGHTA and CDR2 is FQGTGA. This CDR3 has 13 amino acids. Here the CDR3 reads CACGGECTDTQYF. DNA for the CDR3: TGTGCGTGCGGGGGGGAATGCACAGATACGCAGTATTTT.

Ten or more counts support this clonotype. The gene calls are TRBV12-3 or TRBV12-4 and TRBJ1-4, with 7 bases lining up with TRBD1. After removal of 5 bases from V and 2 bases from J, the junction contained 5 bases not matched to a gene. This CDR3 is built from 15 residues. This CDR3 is CASSLTGWTNEKLFF. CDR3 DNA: TGTGCCAGCAGTCTGACAGGGTGGACTAATGAAAAACTGTTTTTT.

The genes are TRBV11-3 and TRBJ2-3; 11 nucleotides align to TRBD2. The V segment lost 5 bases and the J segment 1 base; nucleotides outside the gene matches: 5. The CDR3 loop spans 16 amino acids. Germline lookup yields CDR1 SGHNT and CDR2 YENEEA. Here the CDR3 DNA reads TGTGCCAGCAGCCGGGGGACTAGCGGCCGCACAGATACGCAGTATTTT. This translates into CASSRGTSGRTDTQYF.

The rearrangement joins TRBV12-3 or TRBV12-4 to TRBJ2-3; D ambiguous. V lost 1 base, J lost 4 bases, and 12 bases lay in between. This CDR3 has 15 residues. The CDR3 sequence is CASSLDSRVPDTQYF. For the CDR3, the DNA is TGTGCCAGCAGTTTAGATTCACGGGTACCAGATACGCAGTATTTT.

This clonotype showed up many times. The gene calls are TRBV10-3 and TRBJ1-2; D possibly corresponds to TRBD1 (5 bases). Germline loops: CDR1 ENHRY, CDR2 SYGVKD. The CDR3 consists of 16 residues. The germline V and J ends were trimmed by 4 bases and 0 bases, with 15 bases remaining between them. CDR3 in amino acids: CAISGIRGWPNYGYTF. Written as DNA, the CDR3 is TGTGCCATCAGTGGAATACGGGGGTGGCCTAACTATGGCTACACCTTC.